This T cell receptor (beta chain) is drawn from a study of blood T cell repertoires in COVID-19. Study-wide background: The United States, Italy and Spain were the sources of the acute and convalescent COVID-19 samples.

This clone was seen a single time. The CDR3 runs 15 residues. Germline V gene data show CDR1 as MDHEN and CDR2 as SYDVKM. The V gene end was trimmed by 6 bases and the J gene end by 12 bases; junction bases not matched to a gene: 16. Participants reported their clinical history, and cohort assignment relied on those reports. Resolution of symptoms, clearance, or two negative PCRs was present in recovered Cohort 3 donors. Authors' methods: How many nucleated cells were present was estimated from reference gene primer amplification. Libraries were prepared by immunoSEQ multiplex PCR; TCRdb keeps only in-frame clonotypes and omits some of them. The V and J calls and clone size were taken over from that table, and D and trimming were inferred from the DNA. Here the sample spans under 300,000 clones, 88% being singletons.

The sequencing input was PBMCs or T cells enriched from blood (not recorded which). This sequence originates from a woman aged 50 to 60 who had recovered from COVID-19. The V and J genes are TRBV28 and TRBJ2-1; 8 bases align to TRBD2. CDR3 sequence: CASRSPGLGGLGQFF. The DNA of the CDR3 is TGTGCCAGCAGATCACCGGGACTAGGGGGGTTAGGGCAGTTCTTC. Drawing the rest from reference TRBV28 and TRBJ2-1, the complete variable domain is DVKVTQSSRYLVKRTGEKVFLECVQDMDHENMFWYRQDPGLGLRLIYFSYDVKMKEKGDIPEGYSVSREKKERFSLILESASTNQTSMYLCASRSPGLGGLGQFFGPGTRLTVL.